The rows below give T cell receptor beta chains drawn from one sample of a study of blood T cell repertoires in COVID-19. Using immunoSEQ multiplex PCR, the repertoire was profiled, and TCRdb retains in-frame clones only, with some absent. The data contain 100,000 to 150,000 clones, approximately 88% of them singletons. What was sequenced was peripheral blood. The receptors were sampled from a man between 70 and 80 years old with active COVID-19. Both conserved end residues are part of each CDR3. Each record gives: J gene, V gene, D gene, clone size, CDR3 DNA, CDR3 protein. D genes are given only for firm matches. A row's size may be missing; if present it is once, few, many or a size class.

TRBJ2-3	TRBV6-4	TRBD1	-	TGTGCCAGCAGCCGGACAGGGGGGGCAGATACGCAGTATTTT	CASSRTGGADTQYF
TRBJ2-1	TRBV29-1	TRBD2	few	TGCAGCGCTGTAACTAGCGGCTACAATGAGCAGTTCTTC	CSAVTSGYNEQFF
TRBJ2-7	TRBV14	TRBD1	-	TGTGCCAGCAGCCAGGGGACAGGGTTTAAGCAGTACTTC	CASSQGTGFKQYF
TRBJ1-2	TRBV19	TRBD1	-	TGTGCCAGTAGTAGACAGGGGGCAGGAATCTATGGCTACACCTTC	CASSRQGAGIYGYTF
TRBJ1-5	TRBV27	TRBD1	few	TGTGCCAGCAGTTTAGGAACAGGGGTCAATCAGCCCCAGCATTTT	CASSLGTGVNQPQHF
TRBJ2-7	TRBV18	TRBD2	-	TGTGCCAGCTCACCACCGGGACTAGGCAGCCACGAGCAGTACTTC	CASSPPGLGSHEQYF
TRBJ2-2	TRBV5-5	TRBD1	-	TGTGCCAGCAGCTTCGCGGGGCAGGGGGCGCATAGCGGGGAGCTGTTTTTT	CASSFAGQGAHSGELFF
TRBJ2-5	TRBV13	TRBD1	once	TGTGCCAGCAGCTTAACCCGACAGGGGGCTAAGGGGACCCAGTACTTC	CASSLTRQGAKGTQYF
TRBJ2-7	TRBV7-6	TRBD1	-	TGTGCCAGCAGCCCGGGAGACAGGGGTTACGAGCAGTACTTC	CASSPGDRGYEQYF
TRBJ2-2	TRBV24-1	-	-	TGTGCCACCAGTGATCCAGACGGGAGAAAGACCGGGGAGCTGTTTTTT	CATSDPDGRKTGELFF
TRBJ2-1	TRBV15	TRBD2	-	TGTGCCACCAGCAGTTCCGGAGGGAGGGCCCGAAGTTCCTACAATGAGCAGTTCTTC	CATSSSGGRARSSYNEQFF
TRBJ1-5	TRBV6-5	TRBD1	-	TGTGCCAGCAGCCCAGACAGGGGCCCAAATCAGCCCCAGCATTTT	CASSPDRGPNQPQHF
TRBJ1-1	TRBV10-2	TRBD1	-	TGCGCCAGCAGAGAGACAGGGGGATTGAACACTGAAGCTTTCTTT	CASRETGGLNTEAFF
TRBJ1-5	TRBV7-6	TRBD1	-	TGTGCCAGCAGCCCCACAGGGGGACGTAATCAGCCCCAGCATTTT	CASSPTGGRNQPQHF
TRBJ1-2	TRBV5-6	-	-	TGTGCCAGCAGCTTGGACGACAGTCCTTACTATGGCTACACCTTC	CASSLDDSPYYGYTF
TRBJ2-1	TRBV19	TRBD1	-	TGTGCCAGTAGTGTGGGACAGGTCGTGAACAATGAGCAGTTCTTC	CASSVGQVVNNEQFF
TRBJ2-1	TRBV7-9	TRBD2	-	TGTGCCAGCAGCCCTCGACTAGCGGGAGGTAATGAGCAGTTCTTC	CASSPRLAGGNEQFF
TRBJ2-7	TRBV3-1/TRBV3-2	-	-	TGTGCCAGCAGCCAAGAGGGCAGGGGACCCTACGAGCAGTACTTC	CASSQEGRGPYEQYF
TRBJ2-7	TRBV28	TRBD2	-	TGTGCCAGCAGTTTTCAACTAGCGGGAGTCAACGGCGAGCAGTACTTC	CASSFQLAGVNGEQYF
TRBJ1-2	TRBV5-4	-	-	TGTGCCAGCAGCTTGGGGCAGTTGGGGAGGGGCTACACCTTC	CASSLGQLGRGYTF
TRBJ2-3	TRBV18	TRBD2	-	TGTGCCAGCTCACCACCGAATAAAGGACTAGCGGGAGGGAGCGCAGATACGCAGTATTTT	CASSPPNKGLAGGSADTQYF
TRBJ2-2	TRBV11-2	TRBD1	once	TGTGCCAGCAGCCTACTTCCAGGGGGCACCGGGGAGCTGTTTTTT	CASSLLPGGTGELFF
TRBJ1-4	TRBV6-6	TRBD1	-	TGTGCCAGCAGTTATCAGGGGGCGGCTAATGAAAAACTGTTTTTT	CASSYQGAANEKLFF
TRBJ2-7	TRBV29-1	TRBD1	-	TGCAGCGTTCCCACCGGGACAGGCCCCTACGAGCAGTACTTC	CSVPTGTGPYEQYF
TRBJ2-5	TRBV7-9	-	-	TGTGCCAGCAGCTCTCCAGTGGTCTCGGGAGAGACCCAGTACTTC	CASSSPVVSGETQYF
TRBJ2-3	TRBV28	TRBD2	-	TGTGCCAGCAGTTCCCCGGCTAGCGGGGGGTCCGATACGCAGTATTTT	CASSSPASGGSDTQYF
TRBJ1-1	TRBV15	-	-	TGTGCCACCAGCAGACTCCTGAGTGACACTGAAGCTTTCTTT	CATSRLLSDTEAFF
TRBJ2-1	TRBV6-8	TRBD2	once	TGTGCCAGCAGTTACTTTCTAGCGGTCGCCTACGTGTGGAATGAGCAGTTCTTC	CASSYFLAVAYVWNEQFF
TRBJ2-7	TRBV28	TRBD1	-	TGTGCCAGCGGGACAGGGAACCCGCGGGAGCAGTACTTC	CASGTGNPREQYF
TRBJ2-6	TRBV28	TRBD1	-	TGTGCCAGCAGTTCCCCGTGGACAGGGGGTAATACTGGGGCCAACGTCCTGACTTTC	CASSSPWTGGNTGANVLTF
TRBJ2-1	TRBV4-3	-	once	TGCGCCAGCAGCCCCCGCGGTTTTAGCCAAAATGAGCAGTTCTTC	CASSPRGFSQNEQFF
TRBJ2-3	TRBV6-5	-	few	TGTGCCAGCAGCGACAGGTTTGGGATTGCAGATACGCAGTATTTT	CASSDRFGIADTQYF
TRBJ2-1	TRBV27	TRBD1	-	TGTGCCAGCAGTTTAGGGACAGTTCCTCACAATGAGCAGTTCTTC	CASSLGTVPHNEQFF
TRBJ2-1	TRBV7-9	-	-	TGTGCCAGCAGCTTAAGGGAACGGGGTTCGAATGAGCAGTTCTTC	CASSLRERGSNEQFF
TRBJ1-4	TRBV19	-	-	TGTGCCAGTAGTCCAATTTCCGGGTCTGAAAAACTGTTTTTT	CASSPISGSEKLFF
TRBJ2-7	TRBV28	-	-	TGTGCCAGCAGAGCGGTGGGCAGATCCTACGAGCAGTACTTC	CASRAVGRSYEQYF
TRBJ2-5	TRBV27	-	-	TGTGCCAGCAGTTCGGCTAGGGGCCCTCAAGAGACCCAGTACTTC	CASSSARGPQETQYF
TRBJ1-2	TRBV6-5	-	once	TGTGCCAGCAGGACAGAATCCTATGGCTACACCTTC	CASRTESYGYTF
TRBJ1-3	TRBV27	-	-	TGTGCCAGCAGTTTGAGAGGTCCCCTCTCTGGAAACACCATATATTTT	CASSLRGPLSGNTIYF
TRBJ2-7	TRBV7-8	TRBD2	-	TGTGCCAGCAGCTTTAGCGGGGGGGCCTACGAGCAGTACTTC	CASSFSGGAYEQYF
TRBJ2-5	TRBV28	TRBD1	once	TGTGCCAGCAGTTTATGGGACAGGACCCAAGAGACCCAGTACTTC	CASSLWDRTQETQYF
TRBJ2-7	TRBV2	TRBD1	-	TGTGCCAGCAGTGACGGGACAGGTTCCTACGAGCAGTACTTC	CASSDGTGSYEQYF
TRBJ2-2	TRBV28	TRBD2	-	TGTGCCAGCAGTTTGATTGGCGGGAGGAACACCGGGGAGCTGTTTTTT	CASSLIGGRNTGELFF
TRBJ2-1	TRBV20-1	-	-	TGCAGTGCTAGTGGTAGCCATGAGCAGTTCTTC	CSASGSHEQFF
TRBJ2-2	TRBV5-1	TRBD2	-	TGCGCCAGCAGTTCGGCGGCGGGGGGAGATCGCACCGGGGAGCTGTTTTTT	CASSSAAGGDRTGELFF
TRBJ2-1	TRBV5-4	TRBD2	-	TGTGCCAGCAGCTCCCGGACTAGCGGGAGTAGTGAGCAGTTCTTC	CASSSRTSGSSEQFF
TRBJ2-7	TRBV5-6	-	-	TGTGCCAGCAGTTGGGGCTCATCCGAGCAGTACTTC	CASSWGSSEQYF
TRBJ1-2	TRBV9	TRBD1	-	TGTGCCAGCAGCCCCCGGACAGGGTCCAGCTATGGCTACACCTTC	CASSPRTGSSYGYTF